This is a list of T cell receptor beta chains from one sample in a study of Graves' ophthalmopathy and Graves' hyperthyroidism. One entry per CDR3 protein results from TCRdb running MiXCR on the multiplex PCR reads. The table shows 400,000 to 500,000 distinct CDR3 sequences, with 20% to 25% occurring only once. Input material: peripheral blood. These receptors were collected from a woman aged 18-35 years with stable Graves' hyperthyroidism. Each CDR3 is given with its conserved first and last residue. The D gene is left open where the match is weak. A row's size may be missing; if present it is once, few, many or a size class.

TGCGCCAGCAGCTTGAGTACTAGCGGGTACGGCAAAAACATTCAGTACTTC | CASSLSTSGYGKNIQYF | TRBJ2-4 | many | TRBD2 | TRBV5-1
TGCAGCGTTGAAAGAGGGAGTTCCAATGAGCAGTTCTTC | CSVERGSSNEQFF | TRBJ2-1 | few | . | TRBV29-1
TGTGCCAGCAGTTCAACGACAGGGAACACCGGGGAGCTGTTTTTT | CASSSTTGNTGELFF | TRBJ2-2 | many | . | TRBV12-3/TRBV12-4
TGTGCCCTAACCGGGGGCAGGGGGCGAGAGACCCAGTACTTC | CALTGGRGRETQYF | TRBJ2-5 | many | TRBD1 | TRBV7-9
TGTGCCAGCACCGGCGAGGGGTACGAGCAGTACTTC | CASTGEGYEQYF | TRBJ2-7 | . | . | TRBV28
TGTGCCATCAGTGATTCTAGCGGGAACCACGAGCAGTACTTC | CAISDSSGNHEQYF | TRBJ2-7 | many | TRBD2 | TRBV10-3
TGCAGTGCTAGAAGGGACTACCGCTACGAGCAGTACTTC | CSARRDYRYEQYF | TRBJ2-7 | many | TRBD2 | TRBV20-1
TGTGCCAGCACCAAGGGACTAGCGGGAGGGGGAGAGCAGTTCTTC | CASTKGLAGGGEQFF | TRBJ2-1 | few | TRBD2 | TRBV12-3/TRBV12-4
TGTGCCAGCAGCGAGCCTGGGCGCATTCAGTACTTC | CASSEPGRIQYF | TRBJ2-4 | many | . | TRBV7-2
TGTGCGGGTAGGGGGGAGAACTATGGCTACACCTTC | CAGRGENYGYTF | TRBJ1-2 | many | . | TRBV28
TGTGCCAGCAGTTTAGTTGGATGGCAGGGTGGGTCGGGCTACACCTTC | CASSLVGWQGGSGYTF | TRBJ1-2 | many | . | TRBV28
TGTGCCAGCAGCCAGGGTAGAGGGGTGTACACTGAAGCTTTCTTT | CASSQGRGVYTEAFF | TRBJ1-1 | many | . | TRBV7-9
TGTGCCAGCAGTCCCCGAGGGGATTATAGCAATCAGCCCCAGCATTTT | CASSPRGDYSNQPQHF | TRBJ1-5 | many | . | TRBV28
TGCAGCGTTGTATTGCAGGGTAGGTCCTACGAGCAGTACTTC | CSVVLQGRSYEQYF | TRBJ2-7 | . | . | TRBV29-1
TGCGCCAGCAGCTTGGCCCGCGGACAGGGGACCTACGAGCAGTACTTC | CASSLARGQGTYEQYF | TRBJ2-7 | many | TRBD1 | TRBV5-1
TGTGCCACTAAAGGGACAGCAATCTACGAGCAGTACTTC | CATKGTAIYEQYF | TRBJ2-7 | . | TRBD1 | TRBV2
TGTGCCAGCAGTGAATACGGCAGGGCTAACTATGGCTACACCTTC | CASSEYGRANYGYTF | TRBJ1-2 | many | . | TRBV6-1
TGTGCCAGCAGCTACGGGACTCGAACCTACGAGCAGTACTTC | CASSYGTRTYEQYF | TRBJ2-7 | . | . | TRBV12-3/TRBV12-4
TGTGCCACCGGCCCCAGACAGGAAAACACCGGGGAGCTGTTTTTT | CATGPRQENTGELFF | TRBJ2-2 | . | . | TRBV10-3
TGTGCCAGCAGTGACTCTGGCAGGCCAAGTTCACCCCTCCACTTT | CASSDSGRPSSPLHF | TRBJ1-6 | many | . | TRBV6-4
TGTGCCAGCAGCTTAGCGCGGAAAGGGACGTACTACCAAGAGACCCAGTACTTC | CASSLARKGTYYQETQYF | TRBJ2-5 | many | . | TRBV7-2
TGTGCCAGCAGACACCATTCGGAGCGGAACACTGAAGCTTTCTTT | CASRHHSERNTEAFF | TRBJ1-1 | . | . | TRBV6-1
TGTGCCAGCAGTCACCTGGACAGGAGCTCTGGAAACACCATATATTTT | CASSHLDRSSGNTIYF | TRBJ1-3 | many | TRBD1 | TRBV28
TGTGCCAGCAGTGGGACAGGCTACGAGCAGTACTTC | CASSGTGYEQYF | TRBJ2-7 | many | TRBD1 | TRBV12-3/TRBV12-4
TGTGCCAGCAGTGACTGGGGTTTCGGTAAAGAGACCCAGTACTTC | CASSDWGFGKETQYF | TRBJ2-5 | many | . | TRBV2
TGTGCCAGTAGGGCGGGAGGAGGCACTGAAGCTTTCTTT | CASRAGGGTEAFF | TRBJ1-1 | many | . | TRBV19
TGTGCCAGCAGCTTACTTCAGGGGTTGAGCACCGGGGAGCTGTTTTTT | CASSLLQGLSTGELFF | TRBJ2-2 | . | . | TRBV11-2
TGCGCCAGCAGCCTTGGGGTTTCGTACACCGGGGAGCTGTTTTTT | CASSLGVSYTGELFF | TRBJ2-2 | many | . | TRBV5-1
TGTGCCAGCAGTGACACGACAGGGGCGAGATTGACTGAAGCTTTCTTT | CASSDTTGARLTEAFF | TRBJ1-1 | few | TRBD1 | TRBV6-4
TGTGCCAGCAGCTTAGCGGAGGGGGCTATATATGGCTACACCTTC | CASSLAEGAIYGYTF | TRBJ1-2 | . | TRBD1 | TRBV7-8
TGTGCCAGCAGCTTAGCAGGACAGAGAAGTAACACCGGGGAGCTGTTTTTT | CASSLAGQRSNTGELFF | TRBJ2-2 | many | . | TRBV11-1
TGTGCCAGCAGTGAAGCTAGAACGTACCGAGAGACCCAGTACTTC | CASSEARTYRETQYF | TRBJ2-5 | many | . | TRBV6-1
TGTGCCAGCAGTCCCCCGGTGAAGGGAGGGTATGGCTACACCTTC | CASSPPVKGGYGYTF | TRBJ1-2 | many | . | TRBV28
TGTGCCAGTAGTATCTCGCAGGTTGGAGAGACCCAGTACTTC | CASSISQVGETQYF | TRBJ2-5 | many | . | TRBV19
TGTGCCAGCAGCCAAGGAGGGGGGCTAGCGGGCTTCGAGCAGTACTTC | CASSQGGGLAGFEQYF | TRBJ2-7 | many | TRBD2 | TRBV27
TGTGCCAGCAGTTACGGCGGGCGGGATGGCTACACCTTC | CASSYGGRDGYTF | TRBJ1-2 | many | . | TRBV6-2/TRBV6-3
TGCAGCGTTTTAGTCGTGGGACAGGGGGCGAACACTGAAGCTTTCTTT | CSVLVVGQGANTEAFF | TRBJ1-1 | . | TRBD1 | TRBV29-1
TGTGCCAGCAGTTACTCAAACCAGGGATCTCGAGCTTTCTTT | CASSYSNQGSRAFF | TRBJ1-1 | many | . | TRBV6-2/TRBV6-3
TGTGCCAGCAGCTTAGATGGGGGGTACTATGGCTACACCTTC | CASSLDGGYYGYTF | TRBJ1-2 | few | . | TRBV11-2
TGTGCCTGGAGTCTGCCTAGCTCTGGGGCCAACGTCCTGACTTTC | CAWSLPSSGANVLTF | TRBJ2-6 | once | . | TRBV30
TGCGCCAGCAGCTTGCAACAGGGACTAGCGGGAACGCAGCTGTTTTTT | CASSLQQGLAGTQLFF | TRBJ2-2 | many | TRBD2 | TRBV5-1
TGTGCCACCAGCAGAGTGGGGGGATCCAGCTCTGGGGCCAACGTCCTGACTTTC | CATSRVGGSSSGANVLTF | TRBJ2-6 | many | . | TRBV15
TGCAGTGCTAGAGCAATGTCTGAGCTAGAGACCCAGTACTTC | CSARAMSELETQYF | TRBJ2-5 | many | . | TRBV20-1
TGTGCCAGCAGCTTACCGACAGGGCGGGCTTTCTTT | CASSLPTGRAFF | TRBJ1-1 | once | TRBD1 | TRBV11-2
TGTGCCAGCAGTTACTCGGTGGGGGACCTTCTATTCTCTGGAAACACCATATATTTT | CASSYSVGDLLFSGNTIYF | TRBJ1-3 | many | . | TRBV6-2/TRBV6-3
TGTGCCAGCAGTGACGACCTGCTCGAGCAGTACTTC | CASSDDLLEQYF | TRBJ2-7 | few | . | TRBV2
TGCAGCGGTACTGCCGGGGGTAGCACTGAAGCTTTCTTT | CSGTAGGSTEAFF | TRBJ1-1 | many | . | TRBV29-1
TGTGCCAGCAGTGTGGAAGAATCAGAGACCCAGTACTTC | CASSVEESETQYF | TRBJ2-5 | . | . | TRBV6-1
TGTGCCAGCAGTGTTGAGCGGGAGGGCCCGGCCCAGTACTTC | CASSVEREGPAQYF | TRBJ2-5 | many | TRBD2 | TRBV2
TGTGCCAGTAGCCGGGGAGGAAGCAATCAGCCCCAGCATTTT | CASSRGGSNQPQHF | TRBJ1-5 | many | . | TRBV19
TGTGCCAGCAGTTACTCCGGGACAGGGTGGAGATATGGCTACACCTTC | CASSYSGTGWRYGYTF | TRBJ1-2 | many | TRBD1 | TRBV6-5